The sequence of this TCR beta chain was determined in a study of beta chain features in type 1 diabetes. Stem cell-like memory, regulatory, central memory and naive CD4+ cells were sorted via CD45RO/CCR7/CD25/CD127/CD95/CD27. As to this clone: Its antigen remains unknown.

Germline CDR1 is SGHTA and CDR2 is FQGTGA. The CDR3 consists of 11 residues. The ends were cut back, 3 bases at V and 8 bases at J, with 7 bases in the middle. Findings of the study overall: In all four CD4+ subsets, TCRB CDR3 length was significantly, moderately reduced in type 1 diabetes. In type 1 diabetes patients, VDJ junctions had fewer insertions; deletions at these junctions were more frequent. Any HLA type influence on TCRB rearrangement was left unresolved here.

Expressed TCRB transcripts got sequenced, as all isolated RNA was reverse transcribed. Sequenced by immunoSEQ multiplex PCR; TCRdb stores in-frame clones only, minus some. The data hold some 350,000 clones, with over 8.5% observed a single time. This chain connects TRBV7-3 to TRBJ1-1; no firm D call. The TCR was taken from a man younger than 40 with type 1 diabetes. Sequencing was performed on central memory CD4+ T cells from blood. CDR3 coding DNA: TGTGCCAGCAGCTTCTATTCGGAAGCTTTCTTT. It translates to CASSFYSEAFF.